Sequencing of this T cell receptor beta chain was carried out in a study of esophageal squamous cell carcinoma under preoperative chemotherapy. Whole-study results and caveats: Peripheral T cells showed a significant TCR diversity increase after chemotherapy, unlike tumor-infiltrating lymphocytes. After treatment, tumor-infiltrating lymphocytes apparently came partly from blood T cells.

TCRdb analysed the PCR reads with MiXCR anew, one entry per CDR3 protein. The sample includes about 6,600 distinct CDR3 sequences, less than 40% of them seen just once. In its sample, this clonotype is medium-sized. No antigen is known for it. Time point here: before preoperative PTX-NDP chemotherapy. The junction had 11 bases not matched to a gene; V was cut back by 5 bases and J by 7 bases. This CDR3 region has 15 residues. Germline CDR1 SEHNR, CDR2 FQNEAQ (reference sequence). The chain employs TRBV7-9 and TRBJ2-1, with 7 bases lining up with TRBD1. Sample collection was performed from a patient given preoperative chemotherapy. The TCR was taken from a human donor with esophageal squamous cell carcinoma. The donor label of this sample is uncertain. The CDR3 nucleotides read TGTGCCAGCAGCCTGACAGGGCCTTGGGGGAATGAGCAGTTCTTC. It yields the protein CASSLTGPWGNEQFF.